This T cell receptor (beta chain) was recovered during a study of control samples from healthy donors and cancer patients. TCRdb's copy holds only in-frame clones and misses some; the assay was immunoSEQ multiplex PCR. The data show roughly 160,000 clones, 96% seen once. This CDR3 contains 17 residues. Germline V gives CDR1 MNHEY, CDR2 SMNVEV (reference sequence). The V and J ends lost 2 bases and 8 bases, in that order; junction bases with no gene match: 13. This sequence originates from a woman aged 25 to 39 in good health. This chain uses TRBV27 with TRBJ2-3; 10 bases fit TRBD2. Input material: blood. The CDR3 DNA reads as TGTGCCAGCAGTTTACAACTAGCGGGGAACCTCCTAGGTACGCAGTATTTT. It yields the protein CASSLQLAGNLLGTQYF.